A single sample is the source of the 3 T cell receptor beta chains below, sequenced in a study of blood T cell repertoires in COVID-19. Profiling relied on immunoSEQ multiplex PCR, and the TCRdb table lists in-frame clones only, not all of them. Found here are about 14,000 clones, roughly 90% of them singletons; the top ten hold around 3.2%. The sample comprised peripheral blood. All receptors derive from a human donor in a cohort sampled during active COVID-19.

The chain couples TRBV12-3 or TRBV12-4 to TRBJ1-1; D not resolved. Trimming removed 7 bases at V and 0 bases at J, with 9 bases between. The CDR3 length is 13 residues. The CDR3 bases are TGTGCCAGCACTACTGGTCTGAACACTGAAGCTTTCTTT. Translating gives CASTTGLNTEAFF.

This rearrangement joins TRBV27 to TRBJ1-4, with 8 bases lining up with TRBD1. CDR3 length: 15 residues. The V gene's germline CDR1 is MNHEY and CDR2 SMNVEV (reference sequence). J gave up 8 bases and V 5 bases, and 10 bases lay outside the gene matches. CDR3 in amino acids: CASSPWTGRGEKLFF. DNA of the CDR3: TGTGCCAGCAGTCCATGGACAGGGAGAGGGGAAAAACTGTTTTTT.

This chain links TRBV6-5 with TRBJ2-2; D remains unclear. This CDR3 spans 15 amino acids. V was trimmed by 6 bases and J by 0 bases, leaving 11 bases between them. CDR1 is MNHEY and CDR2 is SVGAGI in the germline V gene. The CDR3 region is CASSPDIANTGELFF. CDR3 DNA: TGTGCCAGCAGCCCAGACATAGCGAACACCGGGGAGCTGTTTTTT.